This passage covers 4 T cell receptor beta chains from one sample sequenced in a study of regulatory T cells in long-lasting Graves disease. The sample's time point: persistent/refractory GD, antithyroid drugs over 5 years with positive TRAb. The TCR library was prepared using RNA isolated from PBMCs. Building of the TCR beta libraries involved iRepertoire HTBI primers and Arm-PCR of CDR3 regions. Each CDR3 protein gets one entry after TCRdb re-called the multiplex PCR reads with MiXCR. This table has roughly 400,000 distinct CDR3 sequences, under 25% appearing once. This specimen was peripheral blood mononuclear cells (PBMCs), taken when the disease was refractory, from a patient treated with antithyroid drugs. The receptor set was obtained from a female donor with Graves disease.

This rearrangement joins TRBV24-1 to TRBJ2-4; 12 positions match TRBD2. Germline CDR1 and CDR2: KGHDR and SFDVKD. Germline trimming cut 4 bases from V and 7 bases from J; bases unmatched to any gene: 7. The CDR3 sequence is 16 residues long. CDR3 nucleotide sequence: TGTGCCACCAGTGAGTCACTAGCGGGAGGACCGAACATTCAGTACTTC. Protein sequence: CATSESLAGGPNIQYF.

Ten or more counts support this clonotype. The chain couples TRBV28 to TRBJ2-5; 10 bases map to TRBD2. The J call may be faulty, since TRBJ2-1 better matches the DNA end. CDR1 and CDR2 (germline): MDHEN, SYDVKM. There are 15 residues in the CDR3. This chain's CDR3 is CASSRGLAADNEQFF. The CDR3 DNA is TGTGCCAGCAGCAGAGGACTAGCGGCCGACAATGAGCAGTTCTTC.

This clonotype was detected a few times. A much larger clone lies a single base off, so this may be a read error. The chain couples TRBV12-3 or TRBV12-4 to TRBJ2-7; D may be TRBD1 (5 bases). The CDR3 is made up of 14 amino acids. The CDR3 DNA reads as TGTGTCAGCAGTTGGGGCAGTGGCTCCTACGAGCAGTACTTC. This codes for CVSSWGSGSYEQYF.

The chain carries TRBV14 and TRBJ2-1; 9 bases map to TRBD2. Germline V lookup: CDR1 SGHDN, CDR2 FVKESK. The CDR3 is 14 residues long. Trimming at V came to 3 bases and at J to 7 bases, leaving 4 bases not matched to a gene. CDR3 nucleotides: TGTGCCAGCAGCCACCCGGGACTAGCAAATGAGCAGTTCTTC. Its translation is CASSHPGLANEQFF.